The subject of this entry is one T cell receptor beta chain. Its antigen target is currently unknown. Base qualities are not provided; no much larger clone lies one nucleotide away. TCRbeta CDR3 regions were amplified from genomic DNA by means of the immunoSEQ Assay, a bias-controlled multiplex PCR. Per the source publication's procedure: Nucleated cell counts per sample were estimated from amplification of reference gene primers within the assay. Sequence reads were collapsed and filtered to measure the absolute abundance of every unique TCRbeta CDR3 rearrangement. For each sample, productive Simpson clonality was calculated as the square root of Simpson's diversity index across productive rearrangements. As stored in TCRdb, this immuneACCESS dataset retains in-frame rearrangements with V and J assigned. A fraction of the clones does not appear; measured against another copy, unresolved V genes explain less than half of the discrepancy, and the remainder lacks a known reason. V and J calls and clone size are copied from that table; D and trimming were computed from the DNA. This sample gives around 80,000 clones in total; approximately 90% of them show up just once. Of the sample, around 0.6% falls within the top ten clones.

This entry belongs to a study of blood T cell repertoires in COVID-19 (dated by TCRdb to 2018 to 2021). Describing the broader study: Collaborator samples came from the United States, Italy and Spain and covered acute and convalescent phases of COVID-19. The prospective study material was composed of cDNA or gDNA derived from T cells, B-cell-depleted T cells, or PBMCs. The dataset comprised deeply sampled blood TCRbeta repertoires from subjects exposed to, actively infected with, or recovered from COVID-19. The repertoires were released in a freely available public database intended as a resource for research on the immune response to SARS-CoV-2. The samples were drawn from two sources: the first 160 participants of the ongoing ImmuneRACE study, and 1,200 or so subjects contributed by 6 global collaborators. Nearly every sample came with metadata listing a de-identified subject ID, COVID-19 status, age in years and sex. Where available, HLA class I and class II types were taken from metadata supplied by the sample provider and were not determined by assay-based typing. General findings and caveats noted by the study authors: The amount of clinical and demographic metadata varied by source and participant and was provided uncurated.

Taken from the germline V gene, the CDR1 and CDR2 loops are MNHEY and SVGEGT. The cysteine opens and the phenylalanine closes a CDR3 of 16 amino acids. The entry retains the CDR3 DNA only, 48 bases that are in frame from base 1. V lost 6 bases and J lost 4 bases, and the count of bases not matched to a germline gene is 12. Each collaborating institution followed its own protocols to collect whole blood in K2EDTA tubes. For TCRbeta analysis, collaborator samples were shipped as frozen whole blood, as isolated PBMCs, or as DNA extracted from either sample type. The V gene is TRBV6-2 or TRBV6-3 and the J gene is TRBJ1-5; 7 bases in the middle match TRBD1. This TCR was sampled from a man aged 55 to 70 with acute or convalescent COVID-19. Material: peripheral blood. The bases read TGTGCCAGCAGCCTCAGACAGGGTATGGGGAATCAGCCCCAGCATTTT. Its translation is CASSLRQGMGNQPQHF.